The 23 T cell receptor beta chains in this list originate from one sample, sequenced in a study of regulatory T cells in long-lasting Graves disease. Building the TCR beta libraries relied on iRepertoire HTBI primers, and CDR3 regions underwent Arm-PCR. TCRdb processed the multiplex PCR reads anew with MiXCR; each CDR3 protein has one entry. The top ten hold around 15% of the sample, which has about 440,000 distinct CDR3 sequences, 14% to 15% seen once. Documented time point: newly diagnosed GD, antithyroid drugs for less than 3 months. Following extraction of RNA from PBMCs, that RNA was used to make the TCR library. These data also formed part of another study, on T cells in Graves' hyperthyroidism and ophthalmopathy.

Source: peripheral blood mononuclear cells (PBMCs), taken at new diagnosis, from a patient treated with antithyroid drugs. The receptors here all came from a woman in her 30s with Graves disease.

This chain uses TRBV5-1 with TRBJ1-4, with unresolved D. V was shortened by 9 bases and J by 0 bases, with 9 bases between the two germline ends. The CDR3 length is 13 residues. Germline CDR1 is SGHRS and CDR2 is YFSETQ. CDR3 DNA sequence: TGCGCCACCAGACTGACAACTAATGAAAAACTGTTTTTT. The encoded protein is CATRLTTNEKLFF.

This clonotype was counted between two and nine times. The chain has TRBV5-1 and TRBJ1-4; TRBD1 might be the D (6 bases). The germline CDR1 and CDR2 sequences are SGHRS and YFSETQ. The CDR3 spans 15 residues. V lost 0 bases to trimming and J lost 5 bases, with 11 bases between them. The CDR3 loop is CASSLDGGENEKLFF. In DNA, the CDR3 is TGCGCCAGCAGCTTGGATGGGGGCGAGAATGAAAAACTGTTTTTT.

This clonotype was recorded many times. V gene TRBV20-1 combines with J gene TRBJ1-1; the D is unclear. V was pared by 2 bases and J by 12 bases, with 19 bases between. The CDR3 is made up of 13 amino acids. Germline CDR1 DFQATT, CDR2 SNEGSKA (reference sequence). This CDR3 reads CSARHEAKRITFF. CDR3 in DNA: TGCAGTGCTAGACATGAGGCCAAGAGGATAACTTTCTTT.

This clonotype was counted between two and nine times. The chain employs TRBV30 and TRBJ2-7, with 7 bases aligning to TRBD1. The germline V gene has CDR1 GTSNPN and CDR2 SVGIG (reference sequence). The CDR3 loop spans 12 amino acids. V lost 4 bases, J lost 5 bases, and 5 bases stayed unmatched. CDR3 DNA sequence: TGTGCCTGGAATAGGGGGCAAAACGAGCAGTACTTC. Translating gives CAWNRGQNEQYF.

This clonotype was picked up many times. The rearrangement links TRBV10-3 to TRBJ2-1; TRBD2 matches at 11 bases. Germline V CDR1 and CDR2: ENHRY, SYGVKD. The CDR3 sequence is 14 residues long. V gave up 6 bases and J gave up 5 bases; unmatched junction bases: 3. The CDR3 sequence: CAIRGTSGNNEQFF. The DNA of the CDR3 is TGTGCCATCAGGGGGACTAGCGGAAACAATGAGCAGTTCTTC.

This clonotype has at least ten counts. The chain joins TRBV3-1 to TRBJ2-7; the D gene is possibly TRBD1 (6 bases). The germline V gene has CDR1 LGHDT and CDR2 YNNKEL (reference sequence). Trimming took off 1 base at V and 10 bases at J, with 11 bases between the two ends. CDR3 length equals 12 residues. As DNA, the CDR3 is TGTGCCAGCAGCCAAGGCGGACAGAAACAGTACTTC. Protein: CASSQGGQKQYF.

This clonotype was found many times. V gene TRBV18 combines with J gene TRBJ1-1, with D perhaps matching TRBD1 (5 bases). This CDR3 region has 14 residues. V was pared by 6 bases and J by 4 bases, with 15 bases between. The germline V gene has CDR1 KGHSH and CDR2 LQKENI. In DNA form, the CDR3 reads TGTGCCAGCTCGCCAGGGACGAAGGGCACTGAAGCTTTCTTT. Translating it yields CASSPGTKGTEAFF.

V gene TRBV29-1 combines with J gene TRBJ2-7; D call uncertain. This CDR3 comprises 11 residues. The V end lost 5 bases, the J end lost 2 bases, and 7 bases lay between the germline ends. Germline-derived CDR1 and CDR2 are SQVTM and ANQGSEA. For the CDR3, the DNA is TGCAGCGTTAGGGCAGCCTACGAGCAGTACTTC. Translating gives CSVRAAYEQYF.

On this clonotype: A far larger clone is one nucleotide away, so this likely arose from a read error. The chain couples TRBV27 to TRBJ1-5, with a tentative D call TRBD1 (6 bases). Trimming took 3 bases from V and 7 from J, leaving 13 bases between them. This CDR3 contains 14 residues. Germline CDR1 and CDR2: MNHEY and SMNVEV (reference sequence). The CDR3 loop is CASSFGQGWQPQHF. The CDR3 coding sequence is TGTGCCAGCAGTTTTGGGCAGGGGTGGCAGCCCCAGCATTTT.

The chain has TRBV6-5 and TRBJ2-3; 8 nucleotides match TRBD1. The CDR3 length is 15 residues. Germline V lookup: CDR1 MNHEY, CDR2 SVGAGI. Trimming at V came to 3 bases and at J to 2 bases, leaving 4 bases not matched to a gene. The DNA of the CDR3 is TGTGCCAGCAGTTATTCGGACAGGGTCACAGATACGCAGTATTTT. Translation gives CASSYSDRVTDTQYF.

This clonotype has at least ten counts. The V call is TRBV11-3, the J call TRBJ2-5, with 8 bases aligning to TRBD1. The V gene end was trimmed by 5 bases and the J gene end by 5 bases; junction bases not matched to a gene: 10. The CDR3 is made up of 15 amino acids. Germline V gives CDR1 SGHNT, CDR2 YENEEA. CDR3 region: CASSLGDRGLETQYF. The CDR3 nucleotides are TGTGCCAGCAGCCTGGGAGACAGGGGCTTGGAGACCCAGTACTTC.

V usage is TRBV20-1 and J usage is TRBJ2-3; 9 positions match TRBD2. Trimming took 4 bases from V and 6 from J; bases not matched to a gene: 11. Germline V gene data show CDR1 as DFQATT and CDR2 as SNEGSKA (reference sequence). The CDR3 covers 15 residues. CDR3 protein: CSAKTAAGGPDTQYF. For the CDR3, the DNA is TGCAGTGCTAAGACGGCAGCGGGGGGCCCTGATACGCAGTATTTT.

This clonotype was observed at least ten times. The J gene is TRBJ2-7, the V gene TRBV28; D perhaps matches TRBD2 (5 bases). V was clipped by 2 bases and J by 0 bases, with 14 bases between them. CDR1 MDHEN and CDR2 SYDVKM come from the germline V gene. This CDR3 region has 16 residues. CDR3 sequence (DNA): TGTGCCAGCAGTTTAGCGGGCGCGGGCCTCTCCTACGAGCAGTACTTC. This encodes CASSLAGAGLSYEQYF. Looking up the rest from reference TRBV28 and TRBJ2-7 gives the full variable domain: DVKVTQSSRYLVKRTGEKVFLECVQDMDHENMFWYRQDPGLGLRLIYFSYDVKMKEKGDIPEGYSVSREKKERFSLILESASTNQTSMYLCASSLAGAGLSYEQYFGPGTRLTVT.

This sequence joins TRBV19 and TRBJ2-7; possible D gene TRBD2, 6 bases. V gave up 1 base and J gave up 4 bases, with 14 bases separating them. The CDR3 is 15 amino acids. The germline V gene has CDR1 LNHDA and CDR2 SQIVND (reference sequence). CDR3 in DNA: TGTGCCAGTAGTATAGTGGACGGGAGTCGATACGAGCAGTACTTC. This codes for CASSIVDGSRYEQYF.

This clonotype appeared a few times. The chain links TRBV20-1 to TRBJ2-1, with 10 bases lining up with TRBD1. The trim removed 3 bases at V and 3 bases at J, leaving 5 bases unmatched. The CDR3 extends over 15 amino acids. Germline-derived CDR1 and CDR2 are DFQATT and SNEGSKA (reference sequence). CDR3 sequence (DNA): TGCAGTGCTAGTGAAAGGACAGGGGGCTACAATGAGCAGTTCTTC. It yields the protein CSASERTGGYNEQFF.

This clonotype was recorded many times. The rearrangement links TRBV3-1 to TRBJ2-3; tentatively, D is TRBD1 (5 bases). Trimming left V 1 base short and J 3 bases short, with 11 bases between. The CDR3 extends over 15 amino acids. Per germline, CDR1 LGHDT and CDR2 YNNKEL (reference sequence). CDR3 nucleotides: TGTGCCAGCAGCCAAGGACGTCAGGGAACAGATACGCAGTATTTT. Amino acids: CASSQGRQGTDTQYF.

In its sample, this clonotype was seen many times. The V gene is TRBV20-1, the J gene TRBJ2-3; 7 bases agree with TRBD2. The trim removed 3 bases at V and 3 bases at J, leaving 9 bases unmatched. The CDR3 loop spans 15 amino acids. Germline V lookup: CDR1 DFQATT, CDR2 SNEGSKA (reference sequence). As DNA, the CDR3 is TGCAGTGCTAGGGAGAGCGGGGTTCATACAGATACGCAGTATTTT. This translates into CSARESGVHTDTQYF.

About this clonotype itself: A junction end diverges from the germline sequence, so it may reflect a read error. CDR3: CASREAGTAYNEQFF. The CDR3 DNA reads as TGTGCCAGCAGGGAAGCCGGGACAGCCTACAATGAGCAGTTCTTC. The chain employs TRBV6-1 and TRBJ2-1; 7 nucleotides agree with TRBD1. The germline CDR1 and CDR2 sequences are MNHNS and SASEGT. The CDR3 totals 15 residues.

This clonotype has only a few counts. The genes are TRBV15 and TRBJ1-5; unclear D gene. V gave up 5 bases and J gave up 6 bases, with 8 bases separating them. Per the germline V gene, CDR1 is LNHNV and CDR2 is YYDKDF (reference sequence). This CDR3 comprises 12 residues. CDR3 nucleotides: TGTGCCACCAGCCTTTGGGGTCAGCCCCAGCATTTT. Amino acids: CATSLWGQPQHF.

The sample holds a few counts of this clonotype. The chain employs TRBV5-6 and TRBJ2-7; 11 bases map to TRBD1. The length of the CDR3 is 15 residues. The V gene end was trimmed by 2 bases and the J gene end by 3 bases; junction bases not matched to a gene: 4. In germline, CDR1 is SGHDT, CDR2 YYEEEE. The CDR3 sequence is CASSFGTGGFYEQYF. The CDR3 DNA is TGTGCCAGCAGCTTCGGGACAGGGGGTTTCTACGAGCAGTACTTC.

For this clonotype: A much larger clonotype is one base distant, so this may be a read error. The CDR3 protein is CASSVASATYEQFF. The CDR3 DNA reads TGTGCCAGCAGCGTAGCCTCCGCCACCTACGAGCAGTTCTTC. V is TRBV9 and J is TRBJ2-1; D gene unclear. This CDR3 contains 14 residues. Germline V CDR1 and CDR2: SGDLS, YYNGEE. V gave up 0 bases and J gave up 10 bases, with 14 bases separating them. Filled out from reference TRBV9 and TRBJ2-1, the complete variable domain reads DSGVTQTPKHLITATGQRVTLRCSPRSGDLSVYWYQQSLDQGLQFLIQYYNGEERAKGNILERFSAQQFPDLHSELNLSSLELGDSALYFCASSVASATYEQFFGPGTRLTVL.

This clonotype has just a few counts. This sequence may be a read error, since a much larger clone differs from it by one base. The chain joins TRBV2 to TRBJ1-5; no clear D. The CDR3 runs 13 residues. CDR1 is SNHLY, CDR2 FYNNEI, per germline. V lost 6 bases to trimming and J lost 7 bases, with 13 bases between them. The DNA for the CDR3 is TGTGCCAGCAGAGCCGTTCGGAGGCAGCCCCAGCATTTT. Protein: CASRAVRRQPQHF.

Many counts were recorded for this clonotype. The genes are TRBV9 and TRBJ2-5; 10 nucleotides align to TRBD1. Per the germline V gene, CDR1 is SGDLS and CDR2 is YYNGEE. The CDR3 is 15 residues long. V was clipped by 2 bases and J by 2 bases; unmatched bases: 3. CDR3 loop: CASSVGQGRQETQYF. In DNA form, the CDR3 reads TGTGCCAGCAGCGTGGGACAGGGGAGACAAGAGACCCAGTACTTC.